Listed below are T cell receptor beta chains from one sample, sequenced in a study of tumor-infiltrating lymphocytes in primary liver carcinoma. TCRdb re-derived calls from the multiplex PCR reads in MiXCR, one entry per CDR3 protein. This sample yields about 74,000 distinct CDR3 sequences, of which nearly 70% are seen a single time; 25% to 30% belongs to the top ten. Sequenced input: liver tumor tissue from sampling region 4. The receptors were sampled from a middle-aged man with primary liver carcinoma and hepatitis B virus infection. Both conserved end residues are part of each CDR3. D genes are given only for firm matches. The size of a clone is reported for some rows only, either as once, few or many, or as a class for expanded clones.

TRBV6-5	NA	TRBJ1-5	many	TGTGCCAGCAAGGAGACAGGAGATCAGCCCCAGCATTTT	CASKETGDQPQHF
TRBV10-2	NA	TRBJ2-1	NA	TGCGCCAGCCGGGGACTGCATAGCAATGAGCAGTTCTTC	CASRGLHSNEQFF
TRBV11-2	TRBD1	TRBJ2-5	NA	TGTGCCGGCAGCTTAGTCAGTGGGGACAGTCGGCAAGAGACCCAGTATTTC	CAGSLVSGDSRQETQYF
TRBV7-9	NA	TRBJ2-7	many	TGTGCCAGCAGCCCCTCGCAGTACTCCTACGAGCAGTACTTC	CASSPSQYSYEQYF
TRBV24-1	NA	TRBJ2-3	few	TGTGCCACCAGTGATTTGCAGGGGCGGCGAACCCCCTTGAGTGAGCAGTATTTT	CATSDLQGRRTPLSEQYF
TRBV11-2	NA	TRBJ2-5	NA	TGTGCCAGCAACCCTTGGACTTTAGGGAGAGTAGGGGAGACCCGGTACTTC	CASNPWTLGRVGETRYF
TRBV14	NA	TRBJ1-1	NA	TGTGCCAGCAGCCAGAGTAGGGGACAACCCGCGAGGAATACTGAAGCTTTCTTT	CASSQSRGQPARNTEAFF
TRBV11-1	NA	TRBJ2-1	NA	TGTGCCAACAGCGTAGGCTGGCCAAATGAGCAGTTCTTC	CANSVGWPNEQFF
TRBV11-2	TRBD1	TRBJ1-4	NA	TGCGCCAGCAGCCCTAGGGACAGGGGAGGTGAAAAACCGCTTTTT	CASSPRDRGGEKPLF
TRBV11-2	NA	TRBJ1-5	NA	TGTGTCAGCACCTTAGATCGGATGGATACGCAGCATTTT	CVSTLDRMDTQHF
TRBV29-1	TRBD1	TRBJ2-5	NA	TGCATCGTTGATGGGACAGGGACCCAGGAGACCCAGTACTTC	CIVDGTGTQETQYF
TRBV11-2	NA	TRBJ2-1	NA	TGTGTCAGTAGTTCGGCGGGCCCTGGGAATGAGCAGTTCTTC	CVSSSAGPGNEQFF
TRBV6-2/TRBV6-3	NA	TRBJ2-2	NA	TGTGCCAGCAGTTGCTCAGGGGCCAGAACCGGGGAGCTGTCTTTT	CASSCSGARTGELSF
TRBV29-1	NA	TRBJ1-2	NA	TGCCGTTCGGCGGGAGTTATAGACTATGGCTACACCTTC	CRSAGVIDYGYTF
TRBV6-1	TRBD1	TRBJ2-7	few	TGTGCCAGCAATGGCCGGGACAGGGACTACGAGCAGTACTTC	CASNGRDRDYEQYF
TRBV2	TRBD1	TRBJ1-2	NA	TGTGCCAGCAGTGCCAGGGGGGACAGCTATGGCTACACCTTC	CASSARGDSYGYTF
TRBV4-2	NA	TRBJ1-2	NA	TGTGCCAGCAGCCAAGAGAAGGGTAGCGGCTACACCTTC	CASSQEKGSGYTF
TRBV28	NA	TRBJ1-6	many	TGTGCCAGCAAACCAGGAGGGATCTCCTATAATTCACCCCTCCACTTT	CASKPGGISYNSPLHF
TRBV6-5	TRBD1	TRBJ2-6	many	TGTGCCAGCGGGACAGGTCCTGACTCTGGGGCCAACGTCCTGACTTTC	CASGTGPDSGANVLTF
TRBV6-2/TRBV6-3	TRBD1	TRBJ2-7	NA	TGTGCCAGCAGTGGGGACAGGGGGCTCTACGGGCGGTATTTC	CASSGDRGLYGRYF
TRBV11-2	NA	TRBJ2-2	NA	NA	CASSLVGGGTGKLFF
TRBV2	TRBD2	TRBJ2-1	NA	TGTGCCAGCAGTGAAGAGGGACTAGCGGGAGGGCTGGCGCAGTTCTTC	CASSEEGLAGGLAQFF
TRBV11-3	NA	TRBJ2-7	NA	TGTGCCAGCAGCCTCCGATCGGGTCCTTATTCCTACGAGCAGTACTTC	CASSLRSGPYSYEQYF
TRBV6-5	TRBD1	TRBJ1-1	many	TGTGCCAGCAGACCGACAGGGCCGAACACTGAAGCTTTCTTT	CASRPTGPNTEAFF
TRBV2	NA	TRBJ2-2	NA	TGTGCCAGCAGTGCTGGACTAACGGGGAGAGGGGCCGGGGAGCTGTTTTTT	CASSAGLTGRGAGELFF
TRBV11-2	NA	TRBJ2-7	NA	TGTGCCAGCAGCCTAACTGACACAGCATACAAGCAGTACTTC	CASSLTDTAYKQYF
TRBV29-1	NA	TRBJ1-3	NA	TGCAACGTTGAAATGCACTCCTCTGGAAACACCATATATTTT	CNVEMHSSGNTIYF